This entry is about one TCR beta chain. Only in-frame clones appear in the TCRdb table, and some are missing; sequencing was by immunoSEQ multiplex PCR. The table records about 88,000 clones, just under 95% of them present only once. The data were taken from a study of technical replicates of blood from a few donors. The clonotype originates from a human donor in good health. Sequenced material: T cells isolated from PBMCs.

The CDR3 reads CASSLEKGGTSQTYEQYF. The CDR3 DNA follows: TGTGCCAGCAGTCTAGAGAAGGGGGGGACTAGCCAGACCTACGAGCAGTACTTC. The rearrangement links TRBV27 to TRBJ2-7; 9 bases line up with TRBD2. The germline V gene encodes CDR1 MNHEY and CDR2 SMNVEV (reference sequence). CDR3 size: 18 residues. J was trimmed by 2 bases and V by 5 bases; bases with no gene match: 16.